The sequence of this T cell receptor beta chain was determined in a study of T cell repertoires in cytomegalovirus infection. With regard to this clonotype: The antigen remains unidentified.

TCRdb called the reads again in MiXCR, with one record for every CDR3 protein. The sample contains 750,000 to 950,000 distinct CDR3 sequences, just under 30% of which appear only once. Germline CDR1 and CDR2: MDHEN and SYDVKM. This CDR3 is 18 amino acids long. V is TRBV28 and J is TRBJ1-3, with TRBD1 identical over 8 bases. The receptor was derived from a human donor in good health (CMV status not recorded). Some clones in this sample may be carry-over from other donors' samples. Sequences were derived from cultured CD8+ T cells from PBMCs, sampled from culture after CMV antigen stimulation. The CDR3 coding sequence is TGTGTCGGACCTCTACACCCCGTCTGGACAGGGTGTGGAAACACCATATATTTT. It specifies CVGPLHPVWTGCGNTIYF. The whole variable domain, filled in from reference TRBV28 and TRBJ1-3, reads DVKVTQSSRYLVKRTGEKVFLECVQDMDHENMFWYRQDPGLGLRLIYFSYDVKMKEKGDIPEGYSVSREKKERFSLILESASTNQTSMYLCVGPLHPVWTGCGNTIYFGEGSWLTVV.